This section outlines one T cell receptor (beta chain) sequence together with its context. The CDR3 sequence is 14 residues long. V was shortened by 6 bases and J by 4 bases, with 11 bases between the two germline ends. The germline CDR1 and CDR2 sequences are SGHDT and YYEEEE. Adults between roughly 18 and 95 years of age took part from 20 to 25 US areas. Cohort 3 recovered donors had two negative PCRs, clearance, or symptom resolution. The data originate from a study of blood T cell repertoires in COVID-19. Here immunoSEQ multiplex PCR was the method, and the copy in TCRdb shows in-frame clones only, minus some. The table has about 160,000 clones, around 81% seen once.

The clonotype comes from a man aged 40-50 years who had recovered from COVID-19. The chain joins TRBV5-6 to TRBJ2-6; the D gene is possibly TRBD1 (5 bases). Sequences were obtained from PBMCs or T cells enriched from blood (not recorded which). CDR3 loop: CASIQGTGANVLTF. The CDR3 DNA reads TGTGCCAGCATCCAGGGTACCGGGGCCAACGTCCTGACTTTC.